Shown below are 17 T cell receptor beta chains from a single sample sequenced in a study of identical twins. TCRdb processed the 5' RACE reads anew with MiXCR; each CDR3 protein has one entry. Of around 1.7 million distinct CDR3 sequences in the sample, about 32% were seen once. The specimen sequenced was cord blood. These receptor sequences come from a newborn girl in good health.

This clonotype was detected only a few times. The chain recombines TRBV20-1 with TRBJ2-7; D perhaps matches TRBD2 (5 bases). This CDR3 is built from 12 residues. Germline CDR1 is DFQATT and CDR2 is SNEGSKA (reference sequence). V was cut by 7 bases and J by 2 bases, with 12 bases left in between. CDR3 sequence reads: CSVGRRTYEQYF. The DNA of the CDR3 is TGCAGTGTCGGACGGAGGACCTACGAGCAGTACTTC.

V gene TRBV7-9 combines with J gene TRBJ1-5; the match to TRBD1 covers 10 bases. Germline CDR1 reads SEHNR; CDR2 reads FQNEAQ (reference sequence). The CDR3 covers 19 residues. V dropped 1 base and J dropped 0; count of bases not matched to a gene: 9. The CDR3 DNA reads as TGTGCCAGCAGCTTAGTTTTGAGACAGGGGGCACCTAGCAATCAGCCCCAGCATTTT. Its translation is CASSLVLRQGAPSNQPQHF.

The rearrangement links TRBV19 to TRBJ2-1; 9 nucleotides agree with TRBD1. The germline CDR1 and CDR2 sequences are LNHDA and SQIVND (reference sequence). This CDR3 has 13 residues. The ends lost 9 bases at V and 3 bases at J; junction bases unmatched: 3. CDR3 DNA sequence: TGTGCCAGCGGGACAGGGTACTACAATGAGCAGTTCTTC. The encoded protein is CASGTGYYNEQFF.

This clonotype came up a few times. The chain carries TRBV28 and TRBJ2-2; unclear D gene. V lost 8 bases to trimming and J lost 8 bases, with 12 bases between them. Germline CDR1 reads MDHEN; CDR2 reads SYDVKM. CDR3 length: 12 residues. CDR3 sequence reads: CASCVNNGELFF. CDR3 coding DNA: TGTGCCAGCTGCGTTAACAATGGGGAGCTGTTTTTT.

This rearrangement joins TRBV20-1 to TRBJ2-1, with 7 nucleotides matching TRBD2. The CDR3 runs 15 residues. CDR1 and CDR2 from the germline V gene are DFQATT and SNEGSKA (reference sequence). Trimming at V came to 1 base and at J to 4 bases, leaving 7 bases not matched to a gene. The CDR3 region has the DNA TGCAGTGCTAGAGTCCCGGGGGGTCGGTACAATGAGCAGTTCTTC. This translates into CSARVPGGRYNEQFF.

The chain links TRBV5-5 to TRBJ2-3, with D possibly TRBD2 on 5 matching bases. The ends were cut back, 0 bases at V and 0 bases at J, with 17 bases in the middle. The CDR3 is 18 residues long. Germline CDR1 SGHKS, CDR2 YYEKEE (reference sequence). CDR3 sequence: CASSLGVGARSSTDTQYF. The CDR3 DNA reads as TGTGCCAGCAGCTTGGGGGTGGGAGCGCGGTCTAGCACAGATACGCAGTATTTT.

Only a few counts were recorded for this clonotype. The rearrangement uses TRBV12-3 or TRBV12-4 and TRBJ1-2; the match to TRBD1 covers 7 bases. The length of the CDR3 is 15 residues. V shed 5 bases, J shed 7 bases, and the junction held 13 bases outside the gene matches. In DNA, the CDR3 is TGTGCCAGCAGTCGAAATCTCGACAGGGTTTTTGGCTACACCTTC. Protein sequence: CASSRNLDRVFGYTF.

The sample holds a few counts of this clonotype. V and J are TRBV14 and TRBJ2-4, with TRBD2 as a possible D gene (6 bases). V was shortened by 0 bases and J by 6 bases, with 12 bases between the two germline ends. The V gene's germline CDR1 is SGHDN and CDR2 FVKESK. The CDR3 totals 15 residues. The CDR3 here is CASSQDRGIRNIQYF. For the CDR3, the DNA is TGTGCCAGCAGCCAAGATCGCGGGATCCGAAACATTCAGTACTTC.

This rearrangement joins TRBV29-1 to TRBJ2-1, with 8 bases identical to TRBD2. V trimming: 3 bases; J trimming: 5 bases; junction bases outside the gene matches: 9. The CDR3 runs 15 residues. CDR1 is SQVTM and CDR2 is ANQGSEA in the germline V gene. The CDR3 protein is CSVDSGTRLHNEQFF. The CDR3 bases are TGCAGCGTTGACTCCGGGACTAGGCTCCACAATGAGCAGTTCTTC.

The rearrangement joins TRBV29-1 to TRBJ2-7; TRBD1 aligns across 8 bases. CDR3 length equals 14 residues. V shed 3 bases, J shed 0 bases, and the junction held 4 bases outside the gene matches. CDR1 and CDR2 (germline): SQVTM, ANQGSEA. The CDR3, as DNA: TGCAGCGTTGACGGACAGGGAATCTCCTACGAGCAGTACTTC. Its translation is CSVDGQGISYEQYF.

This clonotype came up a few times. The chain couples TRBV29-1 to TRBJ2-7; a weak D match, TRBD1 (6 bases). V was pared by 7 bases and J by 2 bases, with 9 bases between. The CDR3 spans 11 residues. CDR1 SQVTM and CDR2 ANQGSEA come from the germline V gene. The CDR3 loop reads CSGGQTYEQYF. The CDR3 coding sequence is TGCAGCGGAGGACAGACCTACGAGCAGTACTTC.

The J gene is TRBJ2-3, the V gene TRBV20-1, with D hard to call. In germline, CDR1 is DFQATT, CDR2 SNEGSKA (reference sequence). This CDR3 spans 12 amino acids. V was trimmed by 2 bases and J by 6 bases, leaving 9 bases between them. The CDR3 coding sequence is TGCAGTGCTAGACAAACCCGGGATACGCAGTATTTT. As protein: CSARQTRDTQYF.

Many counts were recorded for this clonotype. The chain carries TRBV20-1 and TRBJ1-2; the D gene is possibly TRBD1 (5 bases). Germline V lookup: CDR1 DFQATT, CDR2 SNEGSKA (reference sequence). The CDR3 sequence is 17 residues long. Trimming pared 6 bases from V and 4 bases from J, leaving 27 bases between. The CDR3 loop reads CSAHRGLGIGPFYGYTF. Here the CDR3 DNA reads TGCAGTGCCCACCGGGGCCTCGGAATCGGGCCTTTCTATGGCTACACCTTC.

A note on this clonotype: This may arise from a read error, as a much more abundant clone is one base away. CDR3 DNA: TGTACCAGCAGTTACAGGGGATCTTATTATGGCTACACCTTC. It encodes CTSSYRGSYYGYTF. The J gene is TRBJ1-2, the V gene TRBV28, with 7 bases fitting TRBD1. Germline assignment: CDR1 MDHEN and CDR2 SYDVKM. The CDR3 spans 14 residues.

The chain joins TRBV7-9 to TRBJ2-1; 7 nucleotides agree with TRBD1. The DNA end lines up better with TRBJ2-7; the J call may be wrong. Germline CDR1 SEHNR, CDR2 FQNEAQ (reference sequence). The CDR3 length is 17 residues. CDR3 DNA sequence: TGTGCCAGCAGCCTAGGGACAGTAGTCTACTCCTACAATGAGCAGTACTTC. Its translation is CASSLGTVVYSYNEQYF.

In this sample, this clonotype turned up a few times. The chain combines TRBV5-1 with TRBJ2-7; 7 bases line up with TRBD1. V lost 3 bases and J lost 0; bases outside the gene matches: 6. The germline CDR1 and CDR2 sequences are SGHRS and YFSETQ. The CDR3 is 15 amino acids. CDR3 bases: TGCGCCAGCAGCTCCTACAGGGGTTTCTCCTACGAGCAGTACTTC. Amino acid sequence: CASSSYRGFSYEQYF. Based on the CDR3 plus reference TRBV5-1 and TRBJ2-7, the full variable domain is KAGVTQTPRYLIKTRGQQVTLSCSPISGHRSVSWYQQTPGQGLQFLFEYFSETQRNKGNFPGRFSGRQFSNSRSEMNVSTLELGDSALYLCASSSYRGFSYEQYFGPGTRLTVT.

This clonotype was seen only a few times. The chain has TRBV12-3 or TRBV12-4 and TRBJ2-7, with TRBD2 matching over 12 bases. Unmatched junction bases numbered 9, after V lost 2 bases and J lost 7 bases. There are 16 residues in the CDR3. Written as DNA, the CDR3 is TGTGCCAGCAGTTTAACCACCGCTAGCGGGAGGGGTGAGCAGTACTTC. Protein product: CASSLTTASGRGEQYF.